The rows below give T cell receptor beta chains drawn from one sample of a study of blood T cell repertoires in COVID-19. Only in-frame clones appear in the TCRdb table, and some are missing; sequencing was by immunoSEQ multiplex PCR. The repertoire consists of tens of thousands of clones, with around four fifths occurring once and the leading ten covering roughly a third. Material: peripheral blood. The receptors were sampled from a woman older than 75 with active or convalescent COVID-19. Each CDR3 is given with its conserved first and last residue. The D gene is left open where the match is weak. Where a row states a size, it is once, few, many or the class of an expanded clone; other rows omit it.

D gene | J gene | clone size | V gene | CDR3 protein | CDR3 DNA
TRBD1 | TRBJ2-7 | - | TRBV5-1 | CASSFGTGDRYEQYF | TGCGCCAGCAGCTTCGGGACAGGGGACCGCTACGAGCAGTACTTC
- | TRBJ1-6 | - | TRBV5-5 | CASSPQWAGNSPLHF | TGTGCCAGCAGCCCACAGTGGGCCGGCAATTCACCCCTCCACTTT
- | TRBJ1-2 | - | TRBV7-9 | CAAGGAYGYTF | TGTGCGGCGGGGGGCGCCTATGGCTACACCTTC
- | TRBJ1-3 | once | TRBV9 | CASSEAQGAGNTIYF | TGTGCCAGCAGCGAGGCACAGGGAGCTGGAAACACCATATATTTT
TRBD2 | TRBJ2-7 | once | TRBV9 | CASSVEAGGSYEQYF | TGTGCCAGCAGCGTAGAGGCGGGGGGGTCCTACGAGCAGTACTTC
- | TRBJ2-1 | once | TRBV7-3 | CASSPRSYNEQFF | TGTGCCAGCAGCCCCAGATCCTACAATGAGCAGTTCTTC
- | TRBJ2-3 | - | TRBV14 | CASSPIEAGDTQYF | TGTGCCAGCAGCCCAATCGAAGCGGGAGATACGCAGTATTTT
- | TRBJ2-2 | - | TRBV7-3 | CASSPRSGVKELFF | TGTGCCAGCAGCCCTCGGTCCGGGGTTAAGGAGCTGTTTTTT
TRBD2 | TRBJ2-3 | - | TRBV28 | CASSNRGGPTDTQYF | TGTGCCAGCAGTAACCGGGGGGGCCCCACAGATACGCAGTATTTT
- | TRBJ2-2 | - | TRBV5-6 | CASSLGLEGAYTGELFF | TGTGCCAGCAGCTTGGGATTGGAGGGGGCGTACACCGGGGAGCTGTTTTTT